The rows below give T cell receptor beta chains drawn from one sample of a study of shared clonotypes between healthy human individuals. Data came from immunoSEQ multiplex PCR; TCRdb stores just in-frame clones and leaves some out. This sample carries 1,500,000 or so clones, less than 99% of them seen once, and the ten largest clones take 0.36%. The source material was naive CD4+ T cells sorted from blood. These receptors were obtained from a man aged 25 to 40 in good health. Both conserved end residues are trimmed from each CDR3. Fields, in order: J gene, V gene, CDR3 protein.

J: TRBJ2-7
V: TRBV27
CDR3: ASSLSTGAVRVVEQY

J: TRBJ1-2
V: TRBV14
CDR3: ASSLRGYYGYT

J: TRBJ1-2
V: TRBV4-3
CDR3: ASSQDLGTDHYGYT

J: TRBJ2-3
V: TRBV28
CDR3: ASSLWDRGSGDRDTQY

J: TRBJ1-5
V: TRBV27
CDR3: ASSLSGGNQPQH

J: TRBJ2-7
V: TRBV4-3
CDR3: ASSRETGAAYEQY

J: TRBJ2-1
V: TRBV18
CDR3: ASSTNRAPDNEQF

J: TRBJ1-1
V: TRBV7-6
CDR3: ASSPEGLDPFLNTEAF

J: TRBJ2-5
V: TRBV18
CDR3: ASSQQGGWTQY

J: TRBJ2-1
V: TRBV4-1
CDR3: ASSQGVYEQF

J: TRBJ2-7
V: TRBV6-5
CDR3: ASSNPFTEQY

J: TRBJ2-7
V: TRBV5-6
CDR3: ASSLDPGYEQY

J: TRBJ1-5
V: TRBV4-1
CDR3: ASSPGGLRLGPQH

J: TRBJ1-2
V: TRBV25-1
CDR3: ASSDPTLSYGYT

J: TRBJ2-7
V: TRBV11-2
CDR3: ASSSLGDRGTYEQY

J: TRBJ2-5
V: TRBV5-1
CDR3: ASSLAWTQETQY

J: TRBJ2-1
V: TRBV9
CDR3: ASSPGTSNNEQF

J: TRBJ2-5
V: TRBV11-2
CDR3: ASSTYPTGASRETQY

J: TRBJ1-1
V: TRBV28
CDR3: ASSLPKTGGKAF

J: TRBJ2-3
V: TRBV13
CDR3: ASSLPPRLAGVKADTQY

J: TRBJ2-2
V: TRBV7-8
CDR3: ASSVQGVLAGELF

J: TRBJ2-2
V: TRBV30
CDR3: AWSVFQGRGTGELF

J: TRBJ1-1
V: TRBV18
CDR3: ASSPLEPGPPSTEAF

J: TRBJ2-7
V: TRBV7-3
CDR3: ASSSGTSGRGLFGNEQY

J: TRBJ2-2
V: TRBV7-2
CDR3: ASSSDAGELF

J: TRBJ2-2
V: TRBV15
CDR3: ATSKWSGGDTGELF

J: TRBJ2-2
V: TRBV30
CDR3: AWSGAGQTGELF

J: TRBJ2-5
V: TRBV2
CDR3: ASSEREKETQY

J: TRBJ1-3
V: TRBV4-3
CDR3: ASSRDRISGNTIY

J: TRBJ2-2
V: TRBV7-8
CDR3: ASSLGSTREGAGELF

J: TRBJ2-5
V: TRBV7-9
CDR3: ASSSGLQETQY

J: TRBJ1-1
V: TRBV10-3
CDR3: AISTTENEAF

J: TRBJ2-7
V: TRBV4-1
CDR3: ASSPTAIPYEQY

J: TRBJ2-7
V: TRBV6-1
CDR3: ASGGTHSYEQY

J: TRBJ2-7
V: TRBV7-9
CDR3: ASSYWGLADTYEQY

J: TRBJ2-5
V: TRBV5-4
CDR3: ASSFDGIQETQY

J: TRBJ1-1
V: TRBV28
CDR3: ASSLWRSTEAF

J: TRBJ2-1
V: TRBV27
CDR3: ASSPESSGTYNEQF

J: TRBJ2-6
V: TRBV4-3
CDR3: ASSQDRGSGANVLT

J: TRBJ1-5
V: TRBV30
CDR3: AWRGTGGNQPQH

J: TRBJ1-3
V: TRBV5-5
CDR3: ASSRTDSGNTIY

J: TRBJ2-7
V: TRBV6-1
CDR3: ASSSQYEQY

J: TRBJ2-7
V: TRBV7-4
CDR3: ASSLTGTSGTDEQY

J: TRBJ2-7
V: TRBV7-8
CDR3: ASSSLAGGPNYEQY

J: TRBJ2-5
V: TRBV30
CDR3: AWSGTKKIQETQY

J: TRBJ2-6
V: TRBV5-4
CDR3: ASSLTSGSSPGANVLT

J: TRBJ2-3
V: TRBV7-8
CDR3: ASSLRDRADTQY

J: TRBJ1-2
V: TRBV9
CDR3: ASSVEGFYGYT

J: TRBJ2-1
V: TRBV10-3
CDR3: AISEPRQGTSGVLFNNEQF

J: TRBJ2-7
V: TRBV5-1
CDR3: ASTVTSGSSYEQY

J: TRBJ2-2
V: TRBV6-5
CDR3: ASENTGELF